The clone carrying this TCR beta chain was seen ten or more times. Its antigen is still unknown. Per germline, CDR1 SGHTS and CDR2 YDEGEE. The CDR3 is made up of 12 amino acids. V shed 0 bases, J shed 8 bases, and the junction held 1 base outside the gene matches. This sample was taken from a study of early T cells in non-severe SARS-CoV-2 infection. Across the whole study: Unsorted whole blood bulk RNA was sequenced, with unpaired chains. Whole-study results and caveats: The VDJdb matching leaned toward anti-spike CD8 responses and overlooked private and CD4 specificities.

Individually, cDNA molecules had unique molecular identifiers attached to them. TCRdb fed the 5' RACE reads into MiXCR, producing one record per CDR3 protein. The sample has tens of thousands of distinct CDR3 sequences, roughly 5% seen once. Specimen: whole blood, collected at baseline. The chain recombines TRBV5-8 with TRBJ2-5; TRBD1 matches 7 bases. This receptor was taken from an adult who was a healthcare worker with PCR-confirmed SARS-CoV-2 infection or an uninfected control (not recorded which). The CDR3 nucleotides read TGTGCCAGCAGCTTGGGACAGGGAACCCAGTACTTC. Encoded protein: CASSLGQGTQYF.